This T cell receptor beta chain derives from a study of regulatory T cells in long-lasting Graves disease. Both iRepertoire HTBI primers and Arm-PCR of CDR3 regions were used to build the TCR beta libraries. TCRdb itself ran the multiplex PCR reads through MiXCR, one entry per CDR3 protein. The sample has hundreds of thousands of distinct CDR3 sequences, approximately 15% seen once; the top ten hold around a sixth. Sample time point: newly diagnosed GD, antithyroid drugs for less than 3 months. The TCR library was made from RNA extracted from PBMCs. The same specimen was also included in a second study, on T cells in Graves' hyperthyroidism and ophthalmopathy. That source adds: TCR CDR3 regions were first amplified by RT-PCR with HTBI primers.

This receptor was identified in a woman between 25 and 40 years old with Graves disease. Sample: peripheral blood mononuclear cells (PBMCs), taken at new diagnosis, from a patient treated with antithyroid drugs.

DNA for the CDR3: TGTGCCAGCAGCCACGGGGGCGGGAGCACAGATACGCAGTATTTT. Encoded protein: CASSHGGGSTDTQYF. J is TRBJ2-3 and V is TRBV6-1; D assignment may be TRBD1 or TRBD2 (6 bases each). V was cut by 6 bases and J by 0 bases, with 13 bases left in between. The CDR3 covers 15 residues. Germline CDR1 MNHNS, CDR2 SASEGT.